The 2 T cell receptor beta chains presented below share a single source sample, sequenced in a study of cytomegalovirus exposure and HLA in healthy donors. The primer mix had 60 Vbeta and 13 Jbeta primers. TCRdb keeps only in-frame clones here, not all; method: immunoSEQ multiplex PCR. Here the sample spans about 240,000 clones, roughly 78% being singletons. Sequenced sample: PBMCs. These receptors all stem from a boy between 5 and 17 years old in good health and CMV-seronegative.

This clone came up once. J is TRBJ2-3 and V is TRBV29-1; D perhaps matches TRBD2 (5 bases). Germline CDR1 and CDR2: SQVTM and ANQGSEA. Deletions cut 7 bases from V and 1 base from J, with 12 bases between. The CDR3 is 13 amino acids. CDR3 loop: CSGRGSGTDTQYF. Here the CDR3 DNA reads TGCAGCGGTCGAGGTAGCGGCACAGATACGCAGTATTTT.

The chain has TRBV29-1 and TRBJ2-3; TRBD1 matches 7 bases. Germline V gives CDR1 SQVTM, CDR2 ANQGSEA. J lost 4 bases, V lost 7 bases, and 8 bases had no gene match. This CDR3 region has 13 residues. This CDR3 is CSARQGRADTQYF. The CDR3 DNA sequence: TGCAGCGCGAGACAGGGTCGGGCAGATACGCAGTATTTT.